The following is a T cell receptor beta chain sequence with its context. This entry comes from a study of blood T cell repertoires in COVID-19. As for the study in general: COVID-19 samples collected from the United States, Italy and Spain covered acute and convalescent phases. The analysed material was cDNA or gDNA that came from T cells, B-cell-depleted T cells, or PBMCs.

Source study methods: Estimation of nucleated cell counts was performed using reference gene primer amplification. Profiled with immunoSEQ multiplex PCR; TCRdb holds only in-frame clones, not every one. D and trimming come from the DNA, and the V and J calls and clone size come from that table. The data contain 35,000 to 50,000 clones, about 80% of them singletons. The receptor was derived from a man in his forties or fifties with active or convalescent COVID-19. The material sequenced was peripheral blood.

The DNA of the CDR3 is TGTGCCAGCAGTGAGACAGGCCTCACTGAAGCTTTCTTT. As protein: CASSETGLTEAFF. The rearrangement uses TRBV6-1 and TRBJ1-1; weak D call: TRBD1 (6 bases). This CDR3 has 13 residues. V dropped 3 bases and J dropped 4 bases, with 9 bases sitting between them. In germline, CDR1 is MNHNS, CDR2 SASEGT.